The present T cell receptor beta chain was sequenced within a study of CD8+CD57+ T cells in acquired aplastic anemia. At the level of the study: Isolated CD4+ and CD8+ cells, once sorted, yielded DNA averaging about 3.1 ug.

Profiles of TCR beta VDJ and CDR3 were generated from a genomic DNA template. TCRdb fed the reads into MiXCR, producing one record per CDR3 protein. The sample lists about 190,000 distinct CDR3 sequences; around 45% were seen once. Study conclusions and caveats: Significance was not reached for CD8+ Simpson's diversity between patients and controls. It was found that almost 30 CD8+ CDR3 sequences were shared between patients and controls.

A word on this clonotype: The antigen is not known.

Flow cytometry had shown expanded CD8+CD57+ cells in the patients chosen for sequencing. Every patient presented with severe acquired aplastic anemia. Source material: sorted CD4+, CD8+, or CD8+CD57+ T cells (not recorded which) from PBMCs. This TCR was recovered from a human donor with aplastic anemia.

The CDR3 DNA reads as TGTGCCAGCAGTTACTCTTCGGGAGGTCTCTATACGCAGTATTTT. This encodes CASSYSSGGLYTQYF. The chain links TRBV6-2 or TRBV6-3 to TRBJ2-3, with 7 bases identical to TRBD2. V lost 0 bases and J lost 7; bases outside the gene matches: 7. The CDR3 spans 15 residues. Germline V gene lookup returns CDR1 MNHEY and CDR2 SVGEGT.